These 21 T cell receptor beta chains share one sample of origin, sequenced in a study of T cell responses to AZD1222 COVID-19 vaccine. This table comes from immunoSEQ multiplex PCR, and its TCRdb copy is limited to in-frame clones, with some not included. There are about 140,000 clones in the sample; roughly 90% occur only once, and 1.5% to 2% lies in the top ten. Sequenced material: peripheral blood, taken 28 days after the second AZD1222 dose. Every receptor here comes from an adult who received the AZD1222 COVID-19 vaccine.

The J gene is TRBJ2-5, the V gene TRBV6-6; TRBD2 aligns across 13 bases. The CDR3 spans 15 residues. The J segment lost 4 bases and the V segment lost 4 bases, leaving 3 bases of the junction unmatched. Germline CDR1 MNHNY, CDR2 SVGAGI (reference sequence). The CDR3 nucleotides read TGTGCCAGCAGTTGGACTAGCGGGGGAGGAGAGACCCAGTACTTC. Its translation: CASSWTSGGGETQYF.

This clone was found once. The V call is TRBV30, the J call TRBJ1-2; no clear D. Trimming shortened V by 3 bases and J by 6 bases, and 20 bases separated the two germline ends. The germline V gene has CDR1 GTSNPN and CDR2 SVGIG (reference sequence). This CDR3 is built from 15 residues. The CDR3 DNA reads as TGTGCCTGGAGGTTCCAGGACGCCAAAGGCCATGGCTACACCTTC. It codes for CAWRFQDAKGHGYTF.

The CDR3 DNA reads as TGCGCCAGCAGCTTTAAAACGCTAGGGGGTAGCAATCAGCCCCAGCATTTT. The encoded protein is CASSFKTLGGSNQPQHF. The chain is built from TRBV5-1 and TRBJ1-5; possibly TRBD1 for D (6 bases). The CDR3 length is 17 residues. The germline V gene encodes CDR1 SGHRS and CDR2 YFSETQ. V lost 2 bases to trimming and J lost 0 bases, with 15 bases between them.

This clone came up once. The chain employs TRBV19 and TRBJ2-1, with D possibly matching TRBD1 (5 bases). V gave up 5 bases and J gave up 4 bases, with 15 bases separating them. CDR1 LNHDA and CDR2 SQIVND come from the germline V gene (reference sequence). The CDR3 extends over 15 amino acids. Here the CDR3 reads CASSQGRELYNEQFF. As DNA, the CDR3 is TGTGCCAGTAGTCAGGGAAGGGAACTGTACAATGAGCAGTTCTTC.

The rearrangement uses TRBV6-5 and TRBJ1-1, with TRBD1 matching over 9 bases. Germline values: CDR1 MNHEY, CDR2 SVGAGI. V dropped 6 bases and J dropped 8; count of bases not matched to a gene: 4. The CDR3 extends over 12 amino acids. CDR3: CASSRGTGEAFF. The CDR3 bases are TGTGCCAGCAGCCGGGGGACAGGGGAAGCTTTCTTT.

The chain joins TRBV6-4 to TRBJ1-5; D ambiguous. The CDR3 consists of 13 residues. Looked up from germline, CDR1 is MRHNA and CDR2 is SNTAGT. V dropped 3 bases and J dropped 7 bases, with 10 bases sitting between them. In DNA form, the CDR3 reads TGTGCCAGCAGTGAAGGAGTGGGGCAGCCCCAGCATTTT. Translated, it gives CASSEGVGQPQHF.

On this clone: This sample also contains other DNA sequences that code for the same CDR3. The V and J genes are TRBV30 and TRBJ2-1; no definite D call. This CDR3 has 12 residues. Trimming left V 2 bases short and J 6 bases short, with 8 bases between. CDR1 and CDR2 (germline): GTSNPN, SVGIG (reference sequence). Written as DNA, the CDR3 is TGTGCCTGGAGTCCGGGTAGCAATGAGCAGTTCTTC. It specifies CAWSPGSNEQFF. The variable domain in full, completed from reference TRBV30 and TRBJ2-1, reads SQTIHQWPATLVQPVGSPLSLECTVEGTSNPNLYWYRQAAGRGLQLLFYSVGIGQISSEVPQNLSASRPQDRQFILSSKKLLLSDSGFYLCAWSPGSNEQFFGPGTRLTVL.

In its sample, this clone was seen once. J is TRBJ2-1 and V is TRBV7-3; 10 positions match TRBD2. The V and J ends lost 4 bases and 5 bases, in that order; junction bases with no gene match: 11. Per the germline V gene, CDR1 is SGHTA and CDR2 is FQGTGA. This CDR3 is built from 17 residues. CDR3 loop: CASSSNTVAGGNNEQFF. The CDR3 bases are TGTGCCAGCAGCTCAAATACGGTAGCGGGAGGTAACAATGAGCAGTTCTTC. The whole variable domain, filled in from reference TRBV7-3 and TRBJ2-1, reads GAGVSQTPSNKVTEKGKYVELRCDPISGHTALYWYRQSLGQGPEFLIYFQGTGAADDSGLPNDRFFAVRPEGSVSTLKIQRTERGDSAVYLCASSSNTVAGGNNEQFFGPGTRLTVL.

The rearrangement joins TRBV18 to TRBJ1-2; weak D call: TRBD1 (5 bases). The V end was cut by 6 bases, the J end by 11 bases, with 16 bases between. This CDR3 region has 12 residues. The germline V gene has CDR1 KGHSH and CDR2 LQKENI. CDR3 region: CASSLGEGSYTF. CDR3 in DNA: TGTGCCAGCTCGCTCGGAGAGGGGTCTTACACCTTC. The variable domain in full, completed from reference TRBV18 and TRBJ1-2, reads NAGVMQNPRHLVRRRGQEARLRCSPMKGHSHVYWYRQLPEEGLKFMVYLQKENIIDESGMPKERFSAEFPKEGPSILRIQQVVRGDSAAYFCASSLGEGSYTFGSGTRLTVV.

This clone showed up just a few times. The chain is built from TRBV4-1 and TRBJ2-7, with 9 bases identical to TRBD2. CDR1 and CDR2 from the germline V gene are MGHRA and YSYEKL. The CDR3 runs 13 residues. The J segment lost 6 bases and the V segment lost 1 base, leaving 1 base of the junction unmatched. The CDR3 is CASSQGLAVEQYF. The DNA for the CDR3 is TGCGCCAGCAGCCAAGGACTAGCGGTCGAGCAGTACTTC.

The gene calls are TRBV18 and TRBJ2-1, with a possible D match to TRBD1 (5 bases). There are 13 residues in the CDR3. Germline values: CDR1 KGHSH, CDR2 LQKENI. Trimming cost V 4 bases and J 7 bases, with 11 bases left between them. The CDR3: CASSQTVYNEQFF. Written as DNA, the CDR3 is TGTGCCAGCTCACAGACAGTTTATAATGAGCAGTTCTTC.

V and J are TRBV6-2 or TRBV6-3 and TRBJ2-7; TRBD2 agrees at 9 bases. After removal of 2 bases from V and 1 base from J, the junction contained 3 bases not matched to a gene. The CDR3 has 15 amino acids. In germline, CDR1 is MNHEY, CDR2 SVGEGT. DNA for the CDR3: TGTGCCAGCAGTTACGTAGCGGGAGTGTCCTACGAGCAGTACTTC. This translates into CASSYVAGVSYEQYF.

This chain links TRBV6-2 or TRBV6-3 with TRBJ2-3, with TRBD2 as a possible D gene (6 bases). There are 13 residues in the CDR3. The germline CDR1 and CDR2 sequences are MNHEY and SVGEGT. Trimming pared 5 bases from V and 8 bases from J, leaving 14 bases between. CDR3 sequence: CASSHTDGGTQYF. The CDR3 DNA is TGTGCCAGCAGTCACACGGACGGGGGTACGCAGTATTTT.

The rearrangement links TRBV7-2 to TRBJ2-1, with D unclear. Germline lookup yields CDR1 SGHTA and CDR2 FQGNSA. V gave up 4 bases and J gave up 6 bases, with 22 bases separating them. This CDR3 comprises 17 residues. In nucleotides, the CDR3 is TGTGCCAGCAGCTCCTCCACCCATAGACCAATTATCAATGAGCAGTTCTTC. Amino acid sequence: CASSSSTHRPIINEQFF.

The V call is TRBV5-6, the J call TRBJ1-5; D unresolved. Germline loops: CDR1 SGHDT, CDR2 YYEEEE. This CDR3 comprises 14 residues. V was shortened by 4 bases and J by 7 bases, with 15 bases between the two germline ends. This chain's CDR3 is CASSRAGVEQPQHF. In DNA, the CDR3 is TGTGCCAGCAGCAGGGCCGGGGTGGAACAGCCCCAGCATTTT.

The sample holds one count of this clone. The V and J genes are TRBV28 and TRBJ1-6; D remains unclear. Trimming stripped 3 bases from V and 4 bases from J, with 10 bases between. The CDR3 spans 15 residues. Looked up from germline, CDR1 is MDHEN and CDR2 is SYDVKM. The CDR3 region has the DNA TGTGCCAGCAGTTTGGGATGGGAGTATAATTCACCCCTCCACTTT. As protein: CASSLGWEYNSPLHF. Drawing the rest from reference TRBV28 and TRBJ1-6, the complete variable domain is DVKVTQSSRYLVKRTGEKVFLECVQDMDHENMFWYRQDPGLGLRLIYFSYDVKMKEKGDIPEGYSVSREKKERFSLILESASTNQTSMYLCASSLGWEYNSPLHFGNGTRLTVT.

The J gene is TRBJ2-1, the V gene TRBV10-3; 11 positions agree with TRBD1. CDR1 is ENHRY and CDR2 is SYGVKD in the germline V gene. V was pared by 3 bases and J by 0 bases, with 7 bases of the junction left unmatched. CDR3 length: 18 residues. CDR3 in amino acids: CAISDGTGGSSSYNEQFF. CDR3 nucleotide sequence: TGTGCCATCAGTGACGGGACAGGGGGGTCTAGCTCCTACAATGAGCAGTTCTTC.

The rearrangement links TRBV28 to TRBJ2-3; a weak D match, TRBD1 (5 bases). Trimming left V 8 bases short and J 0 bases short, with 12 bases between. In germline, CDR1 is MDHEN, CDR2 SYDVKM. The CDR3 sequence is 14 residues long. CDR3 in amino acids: CASRPRQSTDTQYF. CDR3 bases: TGTGCCAGCCGGCCCCGACAGAGCACAGATACGCAGTATTTT.

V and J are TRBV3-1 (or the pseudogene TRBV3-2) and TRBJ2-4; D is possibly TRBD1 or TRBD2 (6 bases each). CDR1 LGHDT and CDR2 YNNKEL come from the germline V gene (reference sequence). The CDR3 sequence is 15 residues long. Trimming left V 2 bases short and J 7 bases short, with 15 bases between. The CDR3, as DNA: TGTGCCAGCAGCCAACCGACAGGTGGGAGGAACATTCAGTACTTC. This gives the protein CASSQPTGGRNIQYF.

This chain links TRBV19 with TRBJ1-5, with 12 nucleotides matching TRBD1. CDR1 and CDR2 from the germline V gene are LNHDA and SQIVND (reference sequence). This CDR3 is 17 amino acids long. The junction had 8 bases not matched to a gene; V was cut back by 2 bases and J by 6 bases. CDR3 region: CASSIIGTGGLRQPQHF. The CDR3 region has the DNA TGTGCCAGTAGTATAATCGGGACAGGGGGCCTCCGTCAGCCCCAGCATTTT. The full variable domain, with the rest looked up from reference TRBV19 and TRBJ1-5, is DGGITQSPKYLFRKEGQNVTLSCEQNLNHDAMYWYRQDPGQGLRLIYYSQIVNDFQKGDIAEGYSVSREKKESFPLTVTSAQKNPTAFYLCASSIIGTGGLRQPQHFGDGTRLSIL.

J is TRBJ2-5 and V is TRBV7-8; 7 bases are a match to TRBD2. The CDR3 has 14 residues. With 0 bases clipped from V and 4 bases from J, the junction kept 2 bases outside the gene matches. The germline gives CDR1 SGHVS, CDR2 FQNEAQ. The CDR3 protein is CASSLATSRETQYF. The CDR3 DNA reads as TGTGCCAGCAGCTTAGCGACTAGCAGAGAGACCCAGTACTTC.